This TCR beta chain was obtained from a study of blood T cell repertoires in COVID-19. CDR3 length: 13 residues. V lost 2 bases and J lost 4, with 3 bases in between. Per germline, CDR1 LGHDT and CDR2 YNNKEL (reference sequence). Only in-frame clones appear in the TCRdb table, and some are missing; sequencing was by immunoSEQ multiplex PCR. The table shows around 61,000 clones, with more than 75% occurring only once. The V call is TRBV3-1 (or the pseudogene TRBV3-2), the J call TRBJ1-6; D is unresolved. The clonotype comes from a man aged 45-60 years with active COVID-19. Sample: peripheral blood. DNA for the CDR3: TGTGCCAGCAGCCAACAGTATAATTCACCCCTCCACTTT. It encodes CASSQQYNSPLHF.